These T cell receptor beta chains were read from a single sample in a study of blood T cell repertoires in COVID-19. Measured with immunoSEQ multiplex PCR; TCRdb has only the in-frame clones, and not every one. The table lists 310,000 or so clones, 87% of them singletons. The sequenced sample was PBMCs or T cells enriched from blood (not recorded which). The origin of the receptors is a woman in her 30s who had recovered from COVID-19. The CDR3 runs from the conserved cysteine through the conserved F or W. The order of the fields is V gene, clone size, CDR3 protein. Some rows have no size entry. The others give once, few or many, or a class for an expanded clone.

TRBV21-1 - CASSIKGTGVQPQHF
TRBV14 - CASSQGQGRGYGYTF
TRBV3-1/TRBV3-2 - CASSQDRGTDTQYF
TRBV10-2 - CASSDGGVIEAQHF
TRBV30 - CVGTVSNYGYTF
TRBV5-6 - CASSNRQVIDNSPLHF
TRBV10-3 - CAIRAPTGENSYEQYF
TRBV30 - CAWSVKGTGNYGYTF
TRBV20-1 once CSAQDFYGYTF
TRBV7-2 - CASSEGDRAYEQYF
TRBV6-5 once CASSSRTGTIGGYTF
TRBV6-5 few CASSYGARELFF
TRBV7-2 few CASSLGGPGEGYTF
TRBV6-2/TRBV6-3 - CASSLQGDGTDTQYF
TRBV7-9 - CASTRGVYQPQHF
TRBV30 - CAARGRNEKLFF
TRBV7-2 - CASSLASGTAQYF
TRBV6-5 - CASSYGESSYNSPLHF
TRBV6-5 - CASSYTGFDEKLFF
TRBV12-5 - CASGLSGANTGELFF
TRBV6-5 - CAANRQGTSYGYTF
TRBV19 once CASSIQGAADTQYF
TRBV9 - CASSEQGGRYGYTF
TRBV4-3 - CASSPEQGFYGYTF
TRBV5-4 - CASSPRQGTSTGELFF
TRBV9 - CASSVDLRGAGDTQYF
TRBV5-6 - CASSGPTGGNSPLHF
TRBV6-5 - CASKRQGIEAFF
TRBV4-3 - CASSPARTGGYGYTF
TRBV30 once CAWENRPTNYGYTF
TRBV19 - CASSIGVVRGTEAFF
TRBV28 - CASFVSPLNTEAFF
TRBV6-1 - CASSETSGGQETQYF
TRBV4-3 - CASSQDPQRAGQPQHF
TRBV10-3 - CAIEDRTSNTEAFF
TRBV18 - CASSPKDRAYEQYF
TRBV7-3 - CASSWGRGNYGYTF
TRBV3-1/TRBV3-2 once CASSQDPTALTIHF
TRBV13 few CASSSARVTGNTIYF
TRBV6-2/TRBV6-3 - CASSYGGASQPQHF
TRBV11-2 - CASSGQNYGYTF
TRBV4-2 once CASSQSPVGQGRPLHF
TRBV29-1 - CSVEEADSRIYNEQFF
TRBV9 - CASSAPIGGRGSPLHF
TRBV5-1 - CASGARVGYNEQFF
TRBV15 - CATSRDRDLTEQYF
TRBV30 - CAWSVGQINEQFF
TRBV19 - CASRPVLAGGWGTQYF
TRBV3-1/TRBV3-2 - CASSQDLGLAGSTYYNEQFF
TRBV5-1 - CASSPRTGGVDGYTF
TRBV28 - CASRPTGGGNTEAFF
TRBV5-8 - CASSTLAGALQETQYF
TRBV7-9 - CASSYGTSGGARHETQYF
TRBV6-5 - CASAGFTEAFF